This TCR beta chain derives from a study of T cell repertoires in cytomegalovirus infection. Whole-study context: It can be stated that public TCR beta signatures indicated CMV infection as well as a matching HLA type. Study results and limitations: Individuals carrying CMV plus the relevant HLA were identified by cumulative frequency of public TCR beta families.

V was shortened by 0 bases and J by 2 bases, with 2 bases between the two germline ends. Germline V gene data show CDR1 as GTSNPN and CDR2 as SVGIG (reference sequence). CDR3 size: 11 residues. About this clonotype itself: Its antigen is unidentified.

TCRdb re-called the reads with MiXCR, one entry per CDR3 protein. The sample holds roughly 500,000 distinct CDR3 sequences, 16% seen once. The sample comprised CD8+ T cells from PBMCs. This TCR was sampled from a human donor in good health (CMV status not recorded). Some clones in this sample may be carry-over from other donors' samples. This chain connects TRBV30 to TRBJ2-7; D is undetermined. CDR3 DNA sequence: TGTGCCTGGAGTGTAGCCTACGAGCAGTACTTC. Translation: CAWSVAYEQYF.